These T cell receptor beta chains were read from a single sample in a study of fetal regulatory T cell absence and autoimmunity. The protocol was immunoSEQ multiplex PCR, while the TCRdb copy is restricted to in-frame clones and leaves out a portion. The sample gives 85,000 to 100,000 clones, about two thirds of which show up once; 1.5% to 2% is in the top ten. The source material was pancreas tissue. The source of these receptors is a male donor with IPEX syndrome. Both conserved end residues are part of each CDR3. D genes are given only for firm matches. A row's size may be missing; if present it is once, few, many or a size class.

D | J | size | V | CDR3 | DNA
TRBD2 | TRBJ2-5 | once | TRBV9 | CASSVGAGGRIETQYF | TGTGCCAGCAGCGTGGGAGCGGGGGGGCGGATAGAGACCCAGTACTTC
TRBD2 | TRBJ2-1 | - | TRBV7-2 | CASSLHPSGGAWDEQFF | TGTGCCAGCAGCTTACATCCTAGCGGGGGGGCCTGGGATGAGCAGTTCTTC
TRBD1 | TRBJ2-7 | - | TRBV10-3 | CAISGQGYEQYF | TGTGCCATCAGTGGACAGGGCTACGAGCAGTACTTC
TRBD2 | TRBJ2-5 | - | TRBV2 | CASSETLAGQETQYF | TGTGCCAGCAGTGAAACTCTAGCGGGACAAGAGACCCAGTACTTC
- | TRBJ2-3 | - | TRBV5-6 | CASSLARPTWGDTQYF | TGTGCCAGCAGCTTGGCTCGCCCAACCTGGGGAGATACGCAGTATTTT
- | TRBJ1-1 | - | TRBV11-2 | CASSRHTEAFF | TGTGCCAGCAGCCGTCACACTGAAGCTTTCTTT
TRBD2 | TRBJ2-7 | few | TRBV19 | CASSKRTSGAYEQYF | TGTGCCAGTAGTAAAAGGACTAGCGGGGCCTACGAGCAGTACTTC
TRBD2 | TRBJ2-2 | - | TRBV10-2 | CASSDRASGGAYTGELFF | TGCGCCAGCAGTGATCGGGCTAGCGGGGGGGCCTACACCGGGGAGCTGTTTTTT
TRBD1 | TRBJ1-1 | once | TRBV11-1 | CASSAGQGVTEAFF | TGTGCCAGCAGCGCGGGACAGGGAGTCACTGAAGCTTTCTTT
- | TRBJ1-5 | few | TRBV30 | CAWNCRLQWRQPQHF | TGTGCCTGGAACTGTAGACTTCAATGGCGGCAGCCCCAGCATTTT
- | TRBJ1-3 | - | TRBV4-3 | CASSYRRGGASPIYF | TGCGCCAGCAGCTATAGGAGGGGGGGGGCGAGTCCCATATATTTT
- | TRBJ2-7 | - | TRBV7-9 | CASSVEGSGVIAYEQYF | TGTGCCAGCAGCGTCGAAGGGTCAGGGGTGATCGCCTACGAGCAGTACTTC
TRBD1 | TRBJ1-2 | - | TRBV9 | CASSPRNRQGFGYTF | TGTGCCAGCAGCCCGAGAAACAGACAGGGATTTGGCTACACCTTC
TRBD1 | TRBJ1-2 | few | TRBV6-6 | CASIRQGAGGYTF | TGTGCCAGCATACGACAGGGGGCGGGAGGCTACACCTTC
- | TRBJ1-1 | - | TRBV5-1 | CASSLTPGQNTEAFF | TGCGCCAGCAGCCTTACCCCCGGACAGAACACTGAAGCTTTCTTT
- | TRBJ1-2 | few | TRBV21-1 | CASSPRDGPGYTF | TGTGCCAGCAGCCCGAGGGACGGGCCCGGCTACACCTTC
TRBD1 | TRBJ1-2 | few | TRBV5-1 | CASSLGGQADYGYTF | TGCGCCAGCAGCTTGGGGGGACAGGCCGACTATGGCTACACCTTC
TRBD1 | TRBJ1-2 | - | TRBV18 | CASSPWTGENYGYTF | TGTGCCAGCTCACCTTGGACAGGGGAGAACTATGGCTACACCTTC
- | TRBJ1-5 | - | TRBV6-6 | CASSYGTNQPQHF | TGTGCCAGCAGTTACGGGACAAATCAGCCCCAGCATTTT
- | TRBJ1-4 | once | TRBV6-1 | CASSDRREKLFF | TGTGCCAGCAGTGACCGGCGAGAAAAACTGTTTTTT
TRBD2 | TRBJ2-5 | few | TRBV5-4 | CASSFAGGRETQYF | TGTGCCAGCAGCTTTGCGGGAGGGCGGGAGACCCAGTACTTC
- | TRBJ1-2 | - | TRBV29-1 | CSVEDRTSGYTF | TGCAGCGTTGAAGATCGGACAAGCGGCTACACCTTC
- | TRBJ1-2 | - | TRBV19 | CASSMWGGWHSYGYTF | TGTGCCAGTAGTATGTGGGGGGGTTGGCACAGTTATGGCTACACCTTC
- | TRBJ1-1 | few | TRBV6-5 | CARHNEAFF | TGTGCCAGACACAATGAAGCTTTCTTT
- | TRBJ1-2 | - | TRBV5-5 | CASSFQPAAGTNYGYTF | TGTGCCAGCAGCTTCCAGCCCGCTGCGGGCACTAACTATGGCTACACCTTC
TRBD2 | TRBJ2-7 | - | TRBV5-1 | CATSLAGGHHYEQYF | TGCGCCACCTCTCTAGCGGGAGGCCACCATTACGAGCAGTACTTC
TRBD2 | TRBJ2-7 | - | TRBV6-5 | CASSYSGLISTYEQYF | TGTGCCAGCAGTTACTCGGGACTAATTTCTACCTACGAGCAGTACTTC
TRBD2 | TRBJ2-3 | - | TRBV27 | CASSPRLAISTDTQYF | TGTGCCAGCAGTCCTAGACTAGCGATAAGCACAGATACGCAGTATTTT
TRBD2 | TRBJ2-7 | - | TRBV5-1 | CASSLLAGGSYEQYF | TGCGCCAGCAGCTTACTAGCGGGAGGGTCCTACGAGCAGTACTTC
- | TRBJ2-7 | - | TRBV7-9 | CASSLLGYEQYF | TGTGCCAGCTCCCTCCTAGGATACGAGCAGTACTTC
- | TRBJ2-7 | few | TRBV6-6 | CASSYPQGSEQYF | TGTGCCAGCAGTTACCCCCAGGGCTCCGAGCAGTACTTC
TRBD1 | TRBJ1-2 | - | TRBV10-1 | CASRDDPRGLYGYTF | TGCGCCAGCAGGGATGACCCGAGGGGGCTGTATGGCTACACCTTC
TRBD1 | TRBJ2-7 | - | TRBV19 | CASSMGQGFSYEQYF | TGTGCCAGTAGTATGGGACAGGGCTTCTCCTACGAGCAGTACTTC
TRBD2 | TRBJ2-7 | once | TRBV5-4 | CASSRLGEGYEQYF | TGTGCCAGCAGCCGCCTCGGGGAGGGCTACGAGCAGTACTTC
- | TRBJ2-1 | few | TRBV11-2 | CASSLFNNEQFF | TGTGCCAGCAGCTTATTTAACAATGAGCAGTTCTTC
TRBD1 | TRBJ2-7 | - | TRBV11-2 | CASSPSSGQKYYEQYF | TGTGCCAGCAGCCCGAGCTCGGGACAGAAGTACTACGAGCAGTACTTC
- | TRBJ2-3 | - | TRBV5-1 | CASSFSGTDTQYF | TGCGCCAGCAGCTTTAGCGGAACAGATACGCAGTATTTT